This TCR beta chain emerged from a study of regulatory T cells in long-lasting Graves disease. For the study at large: Duration of antithyroid drug therapy among newly diagnosed Graves' patients was under 3 months.

Time point noted: newly diagnosed GD, antithyroid drugs for less than 3 months. Construction of the TCR library relied on RNA isolated from PBMCs. Germline trimming cut 4 bases from V and 5 bases from J; bases unmatched to any gene: 2. The CDR3 has 14 amino acids. Germline V gene sequence: CDR1 SGHAT, CDR2 FQNNGV. Assembly of TCR beta libraries relied on iRepertoire HTBI primers together with Arm-PCR of CDR3 regions. TCRdb called the multiplex PCR reads again in MiXCR, with one record for every CDR3 protein. The sample has 350,000 to 550,000 distinct CDR3 sequences; about 15% are singletons. With regard to this clonotype: Its antigen is as yet unknown.

Regarding the study as a whole: Persistent disease favored TRBV28, TRBJ1-2 and TRBJ2-5.

These same records also appear under a second study, on T cells in Graves' hyperthyroidism and ophthalmopathy. As that study records: With a duration under 2 months, the hyperthyroidism was newly diagnosed in patients aged 18 to 65.

The sequence derives from a woman aged 25-40 years with Graves disease. This chain uses TRBV11-2 with TRBJ2-4; the match to TRBD2 covers 10 bases. The input for sequencing was peripheral blood mononuclear cells (PBMCs), taken at new diagnosis, from a patient treated with antithyroid drugs. CDR3 sequence: CASSYLAGENIQYF. Here the CDR3 DNA reads TGTGCCAGCAGCTACCTAGCGGGAGAAAACATTCAGTACTTC.